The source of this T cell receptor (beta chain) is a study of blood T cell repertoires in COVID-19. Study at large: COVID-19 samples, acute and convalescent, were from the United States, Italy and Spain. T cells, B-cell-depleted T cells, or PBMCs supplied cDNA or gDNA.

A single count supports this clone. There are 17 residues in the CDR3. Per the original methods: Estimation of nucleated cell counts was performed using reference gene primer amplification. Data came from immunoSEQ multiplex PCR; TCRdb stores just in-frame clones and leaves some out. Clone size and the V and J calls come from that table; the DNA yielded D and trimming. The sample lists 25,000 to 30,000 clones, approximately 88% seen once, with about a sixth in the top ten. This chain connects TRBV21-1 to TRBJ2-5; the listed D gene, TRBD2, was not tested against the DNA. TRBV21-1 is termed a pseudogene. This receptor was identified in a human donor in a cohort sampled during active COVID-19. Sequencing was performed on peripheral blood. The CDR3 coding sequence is TGTGCCAGCAGCAAAGAAGGGCGAGGGGAGGACCAAGAGACCCAGTACTTC. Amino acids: CASSKEGRGEDQETQYF.